Sequencing of this T cell receptor (beta chain) was carried out in a study of radiotherapy plus CTLA-4 blockade in lung cancer. TCRdb's copy holds only in-frame clones and misses some; the assay was immunoSEQ multiplex PCR. The sample has around 40,000 clones, 60% to 80% seen once. V lost 5 bases to trimming and J lost 6 bases, with 12 bases between them. CDR1 SQVTM and CDR2 ANQGSEA come from the germline V gene. This CDR3 is built from 12 residues. The origin of this receptor is a human donor with non-small cell lung cancer who had stable disease on radiotherapy plus ipilimumab. The source was peripheral blood, collected from a patient treated with radiotherapy plus ipilimumab. The chain couples TRBV29-1 to TRBJ2-3; weak D call: TRBD1 (6 bases). DNA for the CDR3: TGCAGCGTTCTGCCAGGGGATGATACGCAGTATTTT. Encoded protein: CSVLPGDDTQYF.